Following are 9 T cell receptor beta chains from one sample sequenced in a study of tissue T cells after allogeneic stem cell transplantation. TCRdb's table, derived via immunoSEQ multiplex PCR, lists solely in-frame clones and lacks some. Of 48,000 or so clones listed, roughly 73% are singletons. Sequenced material: sorted cells pooled from one or two spleens. Every receptor here comes from a pool of C57BL/6 mice in good health.

With regard to this clone: Germline and genes here are mouse. The read falls 1 residue short of the CDR3 end, and the missing part is taken from the germline J gene. The chain has TRBV15 and TRBJ2-7, with 7 bases fitting TRBD2. This CDR3 comprises 14 residues. The V gene's germline CDR1 is SGHND and CDR2 FRSKSL. The V segment lost 1 base and the J segment 1 base; nucleotides outside the gene matches: 1. Partial CDR3 DNA: TGTGCCAGCAGTTTAGATGGGGGGTCCTATGAACAGTAC. This gives the protein CASSLDGGSYEQY. The whole CDR3 sequence reads CASSLDGGSYEQYF.

This clone has more than one count but fewer than ten. The gene names here belong to mouse. The CDR3 DNA, read in part, is TGTGCCAGCAGCAGGGACAGAAGGGAACAGTAC. This codes for CASSRDRREQY. The CDR3 as a whole reads CASSRDRREQYF. This sequence joins TRBV2 and TRBJ2-7; 7 positions agree with TRBD1. The read falls 1 residue short of the CDR3 end, and the missing part is taken from the germline J gene. After removal of 5 bases from V and 7 bases from J, the junction contained 5 bases not matched to a gene. The CDR3 has 12 residues. CDR1 LGHNA and CDR2 YSYQKL come from the germline V gene.

This clone was detected only once. The junction does not match germline at one end; this may be a read error. Here the gene names and germline are mouse. The CDR3 end falls 1 residue outside the read, so it is completed with the germline J gene. The chain is built from TRBV13-3 and TRBJ2-1; unclear D gene. Germline V gene lookup returns CDR1 NNHDY and CDR2 SYVADS. The length of the CDR3 is 14 residues. CDR3 DNA (partial): TGTGCCGGCAGTGATACCGGGAGGGATGCTGAGCAGTTC. It is translated as CAGSDTGRDAEQF. The whole CDR3 sequence is CAGSDTGRDAEQFF.

Concerning this clone itself: Gene and germline names: mouse. The sequence runs out 1 residue before the end of the CDR3; the remainder is reconstructed from the germline J gene. The chain links TRBV13-2 to TRBJ1-2, with D tentatively TRBD1 (6 bases). The V gene lost 5 bases and the J gene lost 2 bases, with 10 bases spanning the gap. Looked up from germline, CDR1 is NNHNN and CDR2 is SYGAGS (reference sequence). This CDR3 has 13 residues. This CDR3 is CASGIGGNSDYTF. CDR3 bases read: TGTGCCAGCGGGATAGGGGGGAACTCCGACTACACC.

For this clone: Gene names denote mouse genes. CDR3 sequence: CASGEGDANTEVFF. CDR3 DNA, as far as it was read: TGTGCCAGCGGTGAGGGGGATGCAAACACAGAAGTCTTC. This chain joins TRBV13-2 and TRBJ1-1, with D possibly matching TRBD1 (5 bases). Coverage ceases 1 residue before the CDR3 finishes, and the germline J gene fills in the end. The CDR3 has 14 amino acids. Trimming pared 2 bases from V and 0 bases from J, leaving 8 bases between. Germline CDR1 is NNHNN and CDR2 is SYGAGS (reference sequence).

This clone appeared once. Genes and germline come from the mouse. The DNA ends 1 residue before the CDR3 does, and the rest of the CDR3 is filled in from the germline J gene. V and J are TRBV12-1 and TRBJ1-2, with TRBD1 as a possible D gene (5 bases). V shed 4 bases and J shed 1 base, with 9 bases lying between them. The CDR3 consists of 13 residues. Germline V gene sequence: CDR1 SGHSN, CDR2 HYEKVE. CDR3 sequence: CASSEGINSDYTF. The CDR3 DNA, read in part, is TGTGCCAGCTCCGAGGGGATAAACTCCGACTACACC.

Regarding this clone: Here the gene names and germline are mouse. The CDR3 extends 1 residue past the end of the read, so its final part is completed from the germline J gene. This sequence joins TRBV29 and TRBJ1-3; TRBD1 matches 8 bases. Looked up from germline, CDR1 is MSHET and CDR2 is SYDVDS. This CDR3 has 14 residues. The junction had 5 bases not matched to a gene; V was cut back by 6 bases and J by 4 bases. The CDR3 is CASSSGGWGNTLYF. CDR3 bases read: TGTGCTAGCAGCTCAGGGGGCTGGGGAAATACGCTCTAT.

Remarks on this clone: Genes and germline are mouse. The CDR3 goes on 1 residue after the read ends, and that part is filled in from the germline J gene. The chain is built from TRBV26 and TRBJ1-3, with TRBD1 identical over 9 bases. The V gene end was trimmed by 6 bases and the J gene end by 2 bases; junction bases not matched to a gene: 2. The CDR3 is made up of 14 amino acids. The V gene's germline CDR1 is KGHPV and CDR2 FQNQEV (reference sequence). The CDR3 sequence is CASSRDRAGNTLYF. CDR3 bases read: TGTGCCAGCAGCCGGGACAGGGCTGGAAATACGCTCTAT.

Points on this clone: Genes and germline come from the mouse. The CDR3 goes on 1 residue after the read ends, and that part is filled in from the germline J gene. The rearrangement links TRBV13-3 to TRBJ1-4; no clear D gene. Trimming left V 1 base short and J 0 bases short, with 4 bases between. From germline, CDR1 is NNHDY and CDR2 SYVADS. The CDR3 length is 14 residues. The CDR3 region is CASSDRISNERLFF. Incomplete CDR3 DNA: TGTGCCAGCAGTGATCGAATTTCCAACGAAAGATTATTT.